This TCR beta chain was captured by sequencing in a study of cytomegalovirus exposure and HLA in healthy donors. Looking at the study overall: From HLA-typed donors, an early data release held roughly 89 million unique TCRs. Study-wide findings and caveats: HLA alleles were associated with 15,000 to 20,000 TCR beta sequences in a later analysis at 0.05 false discovery rate. Later analysis demonstrated an association between a missense DCLRE1C variant and TCR beta V- and J-gene trimming. The study designated roughly 160 TCR beta chains cytomegalovirus-associated.

Both 60 Vbeta primers and 13 Jbeta primers went into the PCR. TCRdb's table, derived via immunoSEQ multiplex PCR, lists solely in-frame clones and lacks some. This table holds approximately 110,000 clones, under 70% found once. Turning to this clone: Antigen specificity is unknown.

The ends lost 5 bases at V and 4 bases at J; junction bases unmatched: 4. The CDR3 has 14 amino acids. Sequences were obtained from PBMCs. The V gene is TRBV6-7, the J gene TRBJ2-3; 9 bases align to TRBD2. TRBV6-7 is placed among ORFs of uncertain function. The sequence derives from a man aged 18 to 30 in good health and CMV-seropositive. CDR3 in amino acids: CASSGSGGADTQYF. In DNA form, the CDR3 reads TGTGCCAGCAGTGGTAGCGGGGGCGCAGATACGCAGTATTTT.